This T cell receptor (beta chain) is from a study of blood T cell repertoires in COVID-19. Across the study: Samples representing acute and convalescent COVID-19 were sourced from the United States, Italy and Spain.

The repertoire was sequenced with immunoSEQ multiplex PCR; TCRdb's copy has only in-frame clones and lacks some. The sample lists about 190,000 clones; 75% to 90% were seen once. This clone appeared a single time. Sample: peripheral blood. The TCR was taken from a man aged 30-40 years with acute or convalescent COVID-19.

CDR3 in DNA: TGTGCCAGTAGTATGAAGGCGGGAGGACCTAACACCGGGGAGCTGTTTTTT. Amino acids: CASSMKAGGPNTGELFF. The genes are TRBV19 and TRBJ2-2, with TRBD2 identical over 8 bases. Germline CDR1 LNHDA, CDR2 SQIVND (reference sequence). V shed 3 bases, J shed 2 bases, and the junction held 8 bases outside the gene matches. The CDR3 covers 17 residues. Together with reference TRBV19 and TRBJ2-2, the CDR3 gives the full variable domain: DGGITQSPKYLFRKEGQNVTLSCEQNLNHDAMYWYRQDPGQGLRLIYYSQIVNDFQKGDIAEGYSVSREKKESFPLTVTSAQKNPTAFYLCASSMKAGGPNTGELFFGEGSRLTVL.